This T cell receptor beta chain is drawn from a study of blood T cells in healthy people across ages. General study results and limits: Changes seen in expanded clonotypes were possibly confounded by donor CMV status left unknown.

Germline V gene data show CDR1 as MDHEN and CDR2 as SYDVKM. The CDR3 has 14 amino acids. The V gene lost 4 bases and the J gene lost 7 bases, with 14 bases spanning the gap. Together with a sample-barcoded 5' primer, a J-beta primer mix was included in a second PCR lasting roughly 6 to 12 cycles. Carrying 12 random nucleotides, a template-switch adaptor labeled each individual cDNA molecule. TCRdb reprocessed the 5' RACE reads with MiXCR, giving one entry per CDR3 protein. The table has 600,000 to 800,000 distinct CDR3 sequences, around a fifth seen once. This clonotype has ten or more counts. Its target is unknown.

The sample comprised blood. V and J are TRBV28 and TRBJ2-4; D unresolved. This TCR came from an older man in good health. CDR3 sequence reads: CASSSKDGSNIQYF. The CDR3 coding sequence is TGTGCCAGCAGTTCCAAGGACGGAAGCAACATTCAGTACTTC.